This T cell receptor (beta chain) appears in the sequencing data of a study of chemoradiotherapy in HPV16-positive cancers (dated by TCRdb to about 2022). About the full investigation: Using functional T-cell assays on cells from a couple of HPV16-positive patients, the researchers defined candidate HPV-specific T-cell clones and common TCR motifs. Next, the candidate HPV-specific TCRs and motifs were followed in TCR repertoires from about 90 patients with HPV-related cancers. The study asked whether T-cell immunity to the HPV oncoproteins E6 and E7 changes during chemoradiotherapy and whether this immunity affects survival.

CDR1 and CDR2, looked up from the germline V gene, are MGHRA and YSYEKL. Including cysteine and phenylalanine, the CDR3 has 17 amino acids. Only CDR3 DNA is held: 51 bases, read in frame from base 1. The germline V and J ends show losses of 1 base and 5 bases respectively, and no gene match explains 8 bases of the junction. The investigation overall reported the following: In HPV16-positive patients, expansion of HPV-responsive T cells during chemoradiotherapy was found to be associated with improved recurrence-free survival. Expansion of candidate HPV-specific clones and E7-related TCR motifs was observed in the tumor microenvironment during treatment, whereas no such expansion was observed for non-HPV-specific T cells. The survival association was reported for HPV16-positive patients, and the functional definition of HPV-specific T cells was derived from only a couple of HPV16-positive patients.

Because repertoires were sampled repeatedly during chemoradiotherapy, clonal expansion in the tumor microenvironment could be followed. As to this clone: Its antigen remains unidentified. Nothing much larger sits one base from this clone, and base qualities are not available.

Preparation of the library involved the immunoSEQ multiplex PCR assay. TCRdb stores this immuneACCESS table with in-frame sequences only. Part of the clones is absent; in the studies checked, under half of the shortfall reflects unresolved V genes, and no reason is known for the rest. The sample table lists about 12,000 clones, 75% to 90% of them with a count of one. 22% of the sample goes to the ten largest clones. The chain joins TRBV4-1 to TRBJ2-2, with 9 junctional bases fitting TRBD1. This clonotype originated in a human donor with HPV-associated anogenital cancer. Sequencing was performed on blood, taken from a patient who underwent chemoradiotherapy. The CDR3 region has the sequence CASSQGPSGTGTGELFF. The DNA is as follows: TGCGCCAGCAGCCAAGGTCCTTCCGGGACAGGGACCGGGGAGCTGTTTTTT.